One sample yielded the 15 T cell receptor beta chains listed below, sequenced in a study of early T cells in non-severe SARS-CoV-2 infection. TCRdb analysed the 5' RACE reads with MiXCR anew, one entry per CDR3 protein. Here the sample spans roughly 80,000 distinct CDR3 sequences, roughly 9.6% being singletons. Sample: whole blood. These receptors all come from an adult who was a healthcare worker with PCR-confirmed SARS-CoV-2 infection or an uninfected control (not recorded which).

This clonotype has a count of ten or more. V usage is TRBV19 and J usage is TRBJ2-7; 8 positions agree with TRBD1. With V trimmed by 3 bases and J by 5 bases, 9 bases remained unmatched. The CDR3 spans 15 residues. Germline CDR1 LNHDA, CDR2 SQIVND (reference sequence). The CDR3 DNA sequence: TGTGCCAGTAGTATTGGGGGGACAGGTAGAGACGAGCAGTACTTC. Encoded protein: CASSIGGTGRDEQYF.

The V call is TRBV6-1, the J call TRBJ2-2; D not certain. There are 13 residues in the CDR3. CDR1 and CDR2 from the germline V gene are MNHNS and SASEGT. The ends were cut back, 2 bases at V and 6 bases at J, with 7 bases in the middle. Written as DNA, the CDR3 is TGTGCCAGCAGTGAAACTGGGCCCGGGGAGCTGTTTTTT. It translates to CASSETGPGELFF.

The V call is TRBV28, the J call TRBJ1-2; D is unclear. This CDR3 is built from 12 residues. Looked up from germline, CDR1 is MDHEN and CDR2 is SYDVKM. Trimming shortened V by 6 bases and J by 0 bases, and 5 bases separated the two germline ends. The CDR3: CASRLSNYGYTF. CDR3 bases: TGTGCCAGCAGACTATCTAACTATGGCTACACCTTC.

This clonotype was recorded many times. The rearrangement uses TRBV27 and TRBJ2-2; D remains ambiguous. Per the germline V gene, CDR1 is MNHEY and CDR2 is SMNVEV (reference sequence). This CDR3 has 16 amino acids. Trimming took off 5 bases at V and 3 bases at J, with 16 bases between the two ends. CDR3 in DNA: TGTGCCAGCAGTCCCACGGCCGCGGCGGACACCGGGGAGCTGTTTTTT. It translates to CASSPTAAADTGELFF.

The chain employs TRBV7-3 and TRBJ2-4; 9 nucleotides line up with TRBD2. The CDR3 is made up of 16 amino acids. The ends lost 5 bases at V and 0 bases at J; junction bases unmatched: 5. CDR1 SGHTA and CDR2 FQGTGA come from the germline V gene. The CDR3 bases are TGTGCCAGCAGCCCGACTAGCGGATTAGCCAAAAACATTCAGTACTTC. This encodes CASSPTSGLAKNIQYF.

This clonotype was seen many times. V and J are TRBV27 and TRBJ2-7, with D perhaps matching TRBD1 (5 bases). The germline CDR1 and CDR2 sequences are MNHEY and SMNVEV (reference sequence). Trimming pared 1 base from V and 4 bases from J, leaving 8 bases between. This CDR3 region has 13 residues. The CDR3 region is CASSLFAGYEQYF. For the CDR3, the DNA is TGTGCCAGCAGTTTATTTGCAGGGTACGAGCAGTACTTC.

This clonotype has a handful of counts. The chain has TRBV7-9 and TRBJ2-7, with 8 bases aligning to TRBD1. V was clipped by 5 bases and J by 5 bases; unmatched bases: 8. CDR3 size: 14 residues. Germline V CDR1 and CDR2: SEHNR, FQNEAQ (reference sequence). The CDR3, as DNA: TGTGCCAGCAGCCCTCGGACAGGGAATAACGAGCAGTACTTC. It is translated as CASSPRTGNNEQYF. Variable domain in full (rest from reference TRBV7-9 and TRBJ2-7): DTGVSQNPRHKITKRGQNVTFRCDPISEHNRLYWYRQTLGQGPEFLTYFQNEAQLEKSRLLSDRFSAERPKGSFSTLEIQRTEQGDSAMYLCASSPRTGNNEQYFGPGTRLTVT.

The V and J genes are TRBV13 and TRBJ2-3; TRBD2 agrees at 8 bases. The V gene end was trimmed by 5 bases and the J gene end by 6 bases; junction bases not matched to a gene: 7. This CDR3 is built from 14 residues. Looked up from germline, CDR1 is PRHDT and CDR2 is FYEKMQ (reference sequence). CDR3 bases: TGTGCCAGCAGCCCAAGACTAGCGAGCGATACGCAGTATTTT. Protein: CASSPRLASDTQYF. Supplemented by reference TRBV13 and TRBJ2-3, the full variable domain reads AAGVIQSPRHLIKEKRETATLKCYPIPRHDTVYWYQQGPGQDPQFLISFYEKMQSDKGSIPDRFSAQQFSDYHSELNMSSLELGDSALYFCASSPRLASDTQYFGPGTRLTVL.

This clonotype was observed a handful of times. J is TRBJ2-1 and V is TRBV11-2, with D possibly being TRBD1 (5 bases). The CDR3 is made up of 16 amino acids. Trimming shortened V by 0 bases and J by 9 bases, and 18 bases separated the two germline ends. Germline lookup yields CDR1 SGHAT and CDR2 FQNNGV. The CDR3 DNA is TGTGCCAGCAGCTTAGAGCTTTGGGGCAGTACGGGTGAGCAGTTCTTC. It is translated as CASSLELWGSTGEQFF.

This clonotype was found many times. The rearrangement joins TRBV12-3 or TRBV12-4 to TRBJ1-5; D is unclear. The CDR3 length is 13 residues. V was clipped by 6 bases and J by 7 bases, with 13 bases between them. CDR3 DNA: TGTGCCAGCAGCGCCAGTCTCAGGCAGCCCCAGCATTTT. It specifies CASSASLRQPQHF.

Ten or more counts support this clonotype. The genes are TRBV28 and TRBJ2-7; 12 bases agree with TRBD2. The CDR3 has 14 residues. Germline lookup yields CDR1 MDHEN and CDR2 SYDVKM. Trimming took 8 bases from V and 5 from J; bases not matched to a gene: 7. Here the CDR3 reads CASRRLAGENEQYF. CDR3 nucleotide sequence: TGTGCCAGCCGAAGACTAGCGGGAGAGAACGAGCAGTACTTC.

This clonotype was observed at least ten times. This chain joins TRBV9 and TRBJ2-3, with 7 bases identical to TRBD2. J gave up 5 bases and V 4 bases, and 10 bases lay outside the gene matches. The CDR3 runs to 15 residues. Germline assignment: CDR1 SGDLS and CDR2 YYNGEE. This chain's CDR3 is CASSTRGSRGDTQYF. The CDR3 DNA follows: TGTGCCAGCAGCACCCGCGGGAGTAGAGGAGATACGCAGTATTTT.

The genes are TRBV4-1 and TRBJ2-7, with a possible D match to TRBD2 (6 bases). Trimming cost V 8 bases and J 2 bases, with 13 bases left between them. The CDR3 loop spans 13 amino acids. CDR1 and CDR2 (germline): MGHRA, YSYEKL. CDR3 residues: CASSEAGAYEQYF. The DNA of the CDR3 is TGCGCCAGCTCTGAAGCGGGTGCCTACGAGCAGTACTTC.

The rearrangement uses TRBV24-1 and TRBJ2-5; 7 nucleotides line up with TRBD2. CDR1 and CDR2 (germline): KGHDR, SFDVKD. The CDR3 consists of 15 residues. The junction had 9 bases not matched to a gene; V was cut back by 6 bases and J by 3 bases. The CDR3 DNA reads TGTGCCACCAGTAACCGACTAGCTTCCGAAGAGACCCAGTACTTC. It specifies CATSNRLASEETQYF.

In this sample, this clonotype turned up a few times. The chain links TRBV7-9 to TRBJ2-3, with TRBD2 matching 7 bases. The trim removed 0 bases at V and 4 bases at J, leaving 4 bases unmatched. This CDR3 region has 15 residues. Germline CDR1 SEHNR, CDR2 FQNEAQ (reference sequence). The CDR3, as DNA: TGTGCCAGCAGCTTAGCGGGAGGGCGACCAGATACGCAGTATTTT. As protein: CASSLAGGRPDTQYF. Combining the CDR3 with reference TRBV7-9 and TRBJ2-3 gives the whole variable domain DTGVSQNPRHKITKRGQNVTFRCDPISEHNRLYWYRQTLGQGPEFLTYFQNEAQLEKSRLLSDRFSAERPKGSFSTLEIQRTEQGDSAMYLCASSLAGGRPDTQYFGPGTRLTVL.